The entry that follows covers one T cell receptor (beta chain) sequence. Time point reported: blood from clinic visit 5 months post-surgery; TSC patient then seizure free. Only cases whose brain tissue showed the highest T cell transcript signatures were sequenced. The CDR3 is 16 amino acids. Germline V gene sequence: CDR1 LNHDA, CDR2 SQIVND (reference sequence). The germline V and J ends were trimmed by 6 bases and 8 bases, with 23 bases remaining between them. Clones were sequenced by immunoSEQ multiplex PCR, and TCRdb holds only the in-frame ones, with some missing. The repertoire holds about 340,000 clones, with about 93% as singletons. These data come from a study of brain T cells in children with intractable seizures.

This material consisted of peripheral blood, taken about 5 months after surgery. V gene TRBV19 combines with J gene TRBJ2-1; tentative D call: TRBD2 (6 bases). The sequence came from a boy younger than two with tuberous sclerosis and intractable seizures. The CDR3 nucleotides read TGTGCCAGTAGACAACTGGGTGGTGAGACTAGGGATGAGCAGTTCTTC. It is translated as CASRQLGGETRDEQFF.